This is a list of T cell receptor beta chains from one sample in a study of cytomegalovirus exposure and HLA in healthy donors. Assay used: immunoSEQ multiplex PCR; TCRdb lists only in-frame clones, some missing. Of nearly 200,000 clones in the sample, about 76% were seen once. The sequencing input was PBMCs. The receptors stem from a male donor in good health and CMV-seropositive. CDR3s include the opening cysteine and the closing phenylalanine or tryptophan.

V gene: TRBV7-8
J gene: TRBJ1-4
CDR3 length: 15
CDR3 protein: CASSPHRLGSEKLFF

V gene: TRBV29-1
J gene: TRBJ1-1
CDR3 length: 16
CDR3 protein: CSVAGTGAYTGTEAFF

V gene: TRBV5-1
J gene: TRBJ2-6
CDR3 length: 16
CDR3 protein: CASSPQKPSGANVLTF

V gene: TRBV6-5
J gene: TRBJ2-7
CDR3 length: 12
CDR3 protein: CASRMGAYEQYF

V gene: TRBV29-1
J gene: TRBJ2-4
CDR3 length: 12
CDR3 protein: CSVVGRQNIQYF

V gene: TRBV2
J gene: TRBJ1-1
CDR3 length: 15
CDR3 protein: CASRPPDSMNTEAFF

V gene: TRBV25-1
J gene: TRBJ1-2
CDR3 length: 14
CDR3 protein: CASSRGGSSYGYTF

V gene: TRBV28
J gene: TRBJ2-3
CDR3 length: 15
CDR3 protein: CASSFMRGDTDTQYF

V gene: TRBV27
J gene: TRBJ1-6
CDR3 length: 16
CDR3 protein: CASSREARSYNSPLHF

V gene: TRBV7-6
J gene: TRBJ2-7
CDR3 length: 12
CDR3 protein: CASSLGHDEQYF

V gene: TRBV7-2
J gene: TRBJ2-3
CDR3 length: 15
CDR3 protein: CASSLETGGTDTQYF

V gene: TRBV15
J gene: TRBJ2-5
CDR3 length: 15
CDR3 protein: CATSRDQGRGETQYF

V gene: TRBV29-1
J gene: TRBJ2-5
CDR3 length: 12
CDR3 protein: CSVDQGMETQYF

V gene: TRBV6-1
J gene: TRBJ1-2
CDR3 length: 14
CDR3 protein: CASSERGRQSSYTF

V gene: TRBV7-6
J gene: TRBJ1-4
CDR3 length: 15
CDR3 protein: CASSLARSPNEKLFF

V gene: TRBV28
J gene: TRBJ1-2
CDR3 length: 14
CDR3 protein: CASSPVDRDHGYTF